The next 15 T cell receptor beta chains were all read from a single sample in a study of cytomegalovirus exposure and HLA in healthy donors. The study ran its PCR with 60 Vbeta and 13 Jbeta primers. The table came from immunoSEQ multiplex PCR; TCRdb's copy has only in-frame clones and leaves some out. The sample has roughly 170,000 clones; 70% to 90% are singletons. Sample: PBMCs. These receptors were collected from a woman aged 18-29 years in good health and CMV-seronegative.

This clone was counted a few times. This chain joins TRBV11-2 and TRBJ2-2; a weak D match, TRBD2 (5 bases). CDR1 is SGHAT and CDR2 is FQNNGV in the germline V gene. This CDR3 region has 13 residues. Trimming took 4 bases from V and 7 from J, leaving 10 bases between them. CDR3 nucleotide sequence: TGTGCCAGCAGCTGGACTCAACGCGGGGAGCTGTTTTTT. Encoded protein: CASSWTQRGELFF.

The J gene is TRBJ2-3, the V gene TRBV28; 8 nucleotides line up with TRBD2. Germline CDR1 is MDHEN and CDR2 is SYDVKM. The CDR3 has 17 amino acids. The V and J ends lost 2 bases and 5 bases, in that order; junction bases with no gene match: 12. The CDR3 region has the DNA TGTGCCAGCAGTTTAAGCGGATGGCGGGAGGAAGGAGATACGCAGTATTTT. Protein sequence: CASSLSGWREEGDTQYF.

The chain combines TRBV19 with TRBJ1-5; 7 bases agree with TRBD1. V shed 6 bases and J 7 bases; nucleotides not matched to a gene: 15. The CDR3 runs to 16 residues. CDR1 LNHDA and CDR2 SQIVND come from the germline V gene (reference sequence). CDR3 nucleotides: TGTGCCAGTAGGCCTAACACAGGGGCCCTCGGGCAGCCCCAGCATTTT. Encoded protein: CASRPNTGALGQPQHF. The entire variable domain, with the rest obtained from reference TRBV19 and TRBJ1-5, is as follows: DGGITQSPKYLFRKEGQNVTLSCEQNLNHDAMYWYRQDPGQGLRLIYYSQIVNDFQKGDIAEGYSVSREKKESFPLTVTSAQKNPTAFYLCASRPNTGALGQPQHFGDGTRLSIL.

The CDR3: CASSEYRDYGYTF. As DNA, the CDR3 is TGCGCCAGCAGTGAGTATCGCGACTATGGCTACACCTTC. The chain uses TRBV10-1 and TRBJ1-2; D is unclear. Germline lookup yields CDR1 WNHNN and CDR2 SYGVQD (reference sequence). The CDR3 loop spans 13 amino acids. Trimming cost V 1 base and J 3 bases, with 6 bases left between them.

The J gene is TRBJ1-1, the V gene TRBV5-6; D is ambiguous. V lost 4 bases to trimming and J lost 8 bases, with 9 bases between them. CDR3 size: 11 residues. Germline V gene data show CDR1 as SGHDT and CDR2 as YYEEEE. CDR3 protein: CASSAGREAFF. The CDR3 DNA reads as TGTGCCAGCAGCGCTGGGAGGGAAGCTTTCTTT.

V and J are TRBV28 and TRBJ1-1; 10 nucleotides agree with TRBD1. Per germline, CDR1 MDHEN and CDR2 SYDVKM. With 5 bases clipped from V and 5 bases from J, the junction kept 8 bases outside the gene matches. The CDR3 is made up of 15 amino acids. CDR3 region: CASSPRDRGLTEAFF. The CDR3 DNA sequence: TGTGCCAGCAGTCCAAGGGACAGGGGTTTAACTGAAGCTTTCTTT. Full variable domain (outside the CDR3, taken from reference TRBV28 and TRBJ1-1): DVKVTQSSRYLVKRTGEKVFLECVQDMDHENMFWYRQDPGLGLRLIYFSYDVKMKEKGDIPEGYSVSREKKERFSLILESASTNQTSMYLCASSPRDRGLTEAFFGQGTRLTVV.

The CDR3 sequence is CASSSDRAETQYF. DNA of the CDR3: TGTGCCAGCAGTTCAGACAGGGCTGAGACCCAGTACTTC. The chain employs TRBV2 and TRBJ2-5; TRBD1 matches 7 bases. J lost 5 bases, V lost 5 bases, and 5 bases had no gene match. Looked up from germline, CDR1 is SNHLY and CDR2 is FYNNEI. The CDR3 covers 13 residues. Full variable domain (missing parts from reference TRBV2 and TRBJ2-5): EPEVTQTPSHQVTQMGQEVILRCVPISNHLYFYWYRQILGQKVEFLVSFYNNEISEKSEIFDDQFSVERPDGSNFTLKIRSTKLEDSAMYFCASSSDRAETQYFGPGTRLLVL.

This clone was seen once. The chain couples TRBV5-1 to TRBJ1-1; 11 nucleotides agree with TRBD1. J gave up 3 bases and V 3 bases, and 4 bases lay outside the gene matches. This CDR3 region has 15 residues. Germline V gene lookup returns CDR1 SGHRS and CDR2 YFSETQ. DNA of the CDR3: TGCGCCAGCAGCTGGGACAGGGGGGCCTACACTGAAGCTTTCTTT. It is translated as CASSWDRGAYTEAFF.

The sample holds one count of this clone. The chain employs TRBV28 and TRBJ2-2; perhaps TRBD1 as D (6 bases). Germline CDR1 MDHEN, CDR2 SYDVKM. The CDR3 covers 15 residues. V gave up 8 bases and J gave up 2 bases, with 15 bases separating them. The CDR3 protein is CASRRTDLNTGELFF. The CDR3 DNA is TGTGCCAGCCGGAGGACAGACCTAAACACCGGGGAGCTGTTTTTT. The whole variable domain, remainder taken from reference TRBV28 and TRBJ2-2, is DVKVTQSSRYLVKRTGEKVFLECVQDMDHENMFWYRQDPGLGLRLIYFSYDVKMKEKGDIPEGYSVSREKKERFSLILESASTNQTSMYLCASRRTDLNTGELFFGEGSRLTVL.

The chain uses TRBV20-1 and TRBJ1-4, with no clear D. The V and J ends lost 6 bases and 8 bases respectively, with 10 bases between them. Germline-derived CDR1 and CDR2 are DFQATT and SNEGSKA (reference sequence). The CDR3 length is 11 residues. CDR3 region: CSATREEKLFF. In nucleotides, the CDR3 is TGCAGTGCAACTCGAGAGGAAAAACTGTTTTTT.

This clone was recorded a few times. This chain uses TRBV7-9 with TRBJ2-3; TRBD1 matches at 9 bases. J was trimmed by 5 bases and V by 3 bases; bases with no gene match: 6. Germline lookup yields CDR1 SEHNR and CDR2 FQNEAQ (reference sequence). The CDR3 runs to 15 residues. CDR3 region: CASSFGDRAGDTQYF. For the CDR3, the DNA is TGTGCCAGCAGCTTCGGGGACAGGGCAGGAGATACGCAGTATTTT.

The gene calls are TRBV4-3 and TRBJ1-2; maybe TRBD1 (6 bases). CDR1 and CDR2 from the germline V gene are LGHNA and YSLEER. The CDR3 has 14 amino acids. The V end was cut by 3 bases, the J end by 5 bases, with 13 bases between. The CDR3 here is CASSHDRLGYGYTF. CDR3 DNA: TGCGCCAGCAGCCACGACAGGCTAGGATATGGCTACACCTTC.

This clone has more than one count but fewer than ten. The chain couples TRBV10-3 to TRBJ2-3, with D perhaps TRBD2 (7 bases). The germline V gene encodes CDR1 ENHRY and CDR2 SYGVKD. This CDR3 is 15 amino acids long. V dropped 2 bases and J dropped 2 bases, with 11 bases sitting between them. The CDR3 DNA sequence: TGTGCCATCAGTGAGGGGGGGGCAGACACAGATACGCAGTATTTT. Amino acid sequence: CAISEGGADTDTQYF.

This rearrangement joins TRBV6-6 to TRBJ1-2; D not certain. This CDR3 has 14 residues. V dropped 6 bases and J dropped 4 bases, with 15 bases sitting between them. CDR1 is MNHNY, CDR2 SVGAGI, per germline (reference sequence). CDR3 protein: CASSLEPSGYGYTF. The DNA of the CDR3 is TGTGCCAGCAGCCTCGAACCCTCAGGCTATGGCTACACCTTC.

The chain combines TRBV28 with TRBJ2-5; 7 positions match TRBD1. This CDR3 spans 15 amino acids. V trimming: 0 bases; J trimming: 5 bases; junction bases outside the gene matches: 6. Germline V CDR1 and CDR2: MDHEN, SYDVKM. The CDR3, as DNA: TGTGCCAGCAGTTTATGGACAGGGTTCGAGGAGACCCAGTACTTC. This gives the protein CASSLWTGFEETQYF.